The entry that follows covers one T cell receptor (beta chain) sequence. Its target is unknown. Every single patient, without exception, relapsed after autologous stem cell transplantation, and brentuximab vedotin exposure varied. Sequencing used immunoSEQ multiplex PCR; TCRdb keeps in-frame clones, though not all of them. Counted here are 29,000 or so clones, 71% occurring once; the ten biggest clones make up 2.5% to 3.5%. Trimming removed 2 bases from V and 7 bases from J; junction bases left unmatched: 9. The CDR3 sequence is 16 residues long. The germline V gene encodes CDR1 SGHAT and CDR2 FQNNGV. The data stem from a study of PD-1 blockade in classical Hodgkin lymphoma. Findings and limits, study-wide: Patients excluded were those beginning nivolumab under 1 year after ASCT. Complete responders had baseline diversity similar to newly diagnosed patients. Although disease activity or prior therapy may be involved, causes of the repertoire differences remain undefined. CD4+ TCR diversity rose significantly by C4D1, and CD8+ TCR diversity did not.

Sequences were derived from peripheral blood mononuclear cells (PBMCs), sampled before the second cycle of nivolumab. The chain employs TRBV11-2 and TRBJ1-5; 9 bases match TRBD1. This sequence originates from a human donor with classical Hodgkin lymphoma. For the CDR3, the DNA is TGTGCCAGCAGCTTAATCAAACAGGGGGCAAGGCAGCCCCAGCATTTT. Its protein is CASSLIKQGARQPQHF. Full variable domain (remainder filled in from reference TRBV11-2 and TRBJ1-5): EAGVAQSPRYKIIEKRQSVAFWCNPISGHATLYWYQQILGQGPKLLIQFQNNGVVDDSQLPKDRFSAERLKGVDSTLKIQPAKLEDSAVYLCASSLIKQGARQPQHFGDGTRLSIL.